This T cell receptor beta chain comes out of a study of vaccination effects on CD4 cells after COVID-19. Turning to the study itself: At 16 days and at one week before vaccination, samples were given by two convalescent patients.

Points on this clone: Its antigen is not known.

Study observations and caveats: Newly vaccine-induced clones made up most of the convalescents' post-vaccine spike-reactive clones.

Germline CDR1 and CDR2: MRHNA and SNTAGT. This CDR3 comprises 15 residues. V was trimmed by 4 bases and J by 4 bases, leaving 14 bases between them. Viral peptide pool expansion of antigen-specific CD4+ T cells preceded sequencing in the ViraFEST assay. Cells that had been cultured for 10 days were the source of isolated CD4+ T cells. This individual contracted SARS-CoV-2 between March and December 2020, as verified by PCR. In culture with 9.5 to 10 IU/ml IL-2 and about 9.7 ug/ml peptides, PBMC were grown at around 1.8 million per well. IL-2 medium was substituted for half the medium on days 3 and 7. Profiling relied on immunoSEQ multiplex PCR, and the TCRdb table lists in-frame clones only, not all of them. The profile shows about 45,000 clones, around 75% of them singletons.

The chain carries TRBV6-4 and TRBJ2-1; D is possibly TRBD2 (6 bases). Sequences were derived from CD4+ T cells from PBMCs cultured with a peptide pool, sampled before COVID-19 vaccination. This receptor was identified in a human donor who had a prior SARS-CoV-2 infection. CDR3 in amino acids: CASSVRGTGYNEQFF. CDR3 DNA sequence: TGTGCCAGCAGTGTTCGGGGGACGGGGTACAATGAGCAGTTCTTC.